A selection of T cell receptor beta chains follows, all from one sample in a study of OX40 agonist ivuxolimab in advanced cancers. Generated by immunoSEQ multiplex PCR, the TCRdb table keeps only in-frame clones and is missing some. The data hold approximately 71,000 clones, with around 94% observed a single time. This sample comprised CD4+ or CD8+ T cells sorted from blood, obtained in a trial of the OX40 agonist ivuxolimab. The receptors derive from an adult with an advanced solid tumor such as melanoma, head and neck, liver or kidney cancer. Each CDR3 is given with its conserved first and last residue. A D gene is named only where the DNA matches it firmly. A row's size may be missing; if present it is once, few, many or a size class.

J: TRBJ1-2
V: TRBV12-5
size: NA
D: NA
DNA: TGTGCTAGTGGTTTGGCAGGGGATGGCTACACCTTC
CDR3: CASGLAGDGYTF

J: TRBJ2-7
V: TRBV23-1
size: once
D: TRBD1
DNA: TGCGCCAGCAGTCAATCGAAGGGGGGACAGGGGAGGGCTTCCTACGAGCAGTACTTC
CDR3: CASSQSKGGQGRASYEQYF

J: TRBJ2-1
V: TRBV29-1
size: NA
D: TRBD2
DNA: TGCAGCGTTGCGGGGGCCTTAGCGGGGGGCGGCCATGAGCAGTTCTTC
CDR3: CSVAGALAGGGHEQFF

J: TRBJ2-7
V: TRBV5-5
size: NA
D: NA
DNA: TGTGCCAGCAGCTCCTCCTACGAGCAGTACTTC
CDR3: CASSSSYEQYF

J: TRBJ1-2
V: TRBV11-2
size: NA
D: NA
DNA: TGTGCCAGCAGATTAGCGCCAGGGGCCCCATATGGCTACACCTTC
CDR3: CASRLAPGAPYGYTF

J: TRBJ2-7
V: TRBV13
size: NA
D: NA
DNA: TGTGCCAGCAGCTTAGTTCCTCCCCTTCTACCCACCCGATTGCACGAGCAGTACTTC
CDR3: CASSLVPPLLPTRLHEQYF

J: TRBJ2-5
V: TRBV21-1
size: once
D: NA
DNA: TGTGCCAGCAGCCAACTCATCAGGACTAGCGGGGAGCGAGGTGAGACCCAGTACTTC
CDR3: CASSQLIRTSGERGETQYF

J: TRBJ1-1
V: TRBV7-9
size: NA
D: NA
DNA: TGTGCCAGCAGCGCGGGACCCTTAGAAGCTTTCTTT
CDR3: CASSAGPLEAFF

J: TRBJ2-6
V: TRBV7-3
size: NA
D: TRBD1
DNA: TGTGCCAGCAGCCCGGAACACAGGGGGCGCGGATCCGGGGCCAACGTCCTGACTTTC
CDR3: CASSPEHRGRGSGANVLTF

J: TRBJ2-7
V: TRBV5-6
size: NA
D: NA
DNA: TGTGCCAGCAGCTTGGGCCTCCTTTCCGAGCAGTACTTC
CDR3: CASSLGLLSEQYF

J: TRBJ2-2
V: TRBV18
size: once
D: NA
DNA: TGTGCCAGCTCACCACCCAGGGAACTGAACACCGGGGAGCTGTTTTTT
CDR3: CASSPPRELNTGELFF

J: TRBJ1-4
V: TRBV27
size: NA
D: TRBD1
DNA: TGTGCCAGCAGTTTCGGGACAGGGGGTAATGAAAAACTGTTTTTT
CDR3: CASSFGTGGNEKLFF

J: TRBJ2-1
V: TRBV5-6
size: NA
D: TRBD2
DNA: TGTGCCAGCAGCTTGGCGTGGGAGGGGAACAATGAGCAGTTCTTC
CDR3: CASSLAWEGNNEQFF

J: TRBJ1-3
V: TRBV4-3
size: NA
D: NA
DNA: TGCGCCAGCAGCCTCCGGTGGGGGAGCTCTGGAAACACCATATATTTT
CDR3: CASSLRWGSSGNTIYF

J: TRBJ2-5
V: TRBV7-2
size: NA
D: TRBD2
DNA: TGTGCCAGCAGCCCCCGGACTAGCGGGGCTGGGACCCAGTACTTC
CDR3: CASSPRTSGAGTQYF

J: TRBJ2-7
V: TRBV4-2
size: once
D: TRBD1
DNA: TGTGCCAGCAGCCAAGAGGGACAGTTTACCTACGAGCAGTACTTC
CDR3: CASSQEGQFTYEQYF

J: TRBJ2-7
V: TRBV19
size: NA
D: TRBD1
DNA: TGTGCCAGTAGTGCGGGACAGGGGAGCGAGCAGTACTTC
CDR3: CASSAGQGSEQYF

J: TRBJ2-7
V: TRBV4-3
size: NA
D: NA
DNA: TGCGCCAGCAGCCAAGATCTCGCGGGCACATACGAGCAGTACTTC
CDR3: CASSQDLAGTYEQYF

J: TRBJ1-1
V: TRBV6-6
size: NA
D: NA
DNA: TGTGCCAGCAGTTACCGGAGGGGCATGAACACTGAAGCTTTCTTT
CDR3: CASSYRRGMNTEAFF

J: TRBJ2-5
V: TRBV5-1
size: NA
D: NA
DNA: TGCGCCAGCAGCTCTGGGGCTCGAGAGACCCAGTACTTC
CDR3: CASSSGARETQYF

J: TRBJ2-7
V: TRBV19
size: NA
D: NA
DNA: TGTGCCAGTAGTATAGGAACAGGTCTCGGCGAGCAGTACTTC
CDR3: CASSIGTGLGEQYF

J: TRBJ2-7
V: TRBV7-8
size: NA
D: NA
DNA: TGTGCCAGCAGCTTAATGGGGACAAACTACGAGCAGTACTTC
CDR3: CASSLMGTNYEQYF

J: TRBJ2-2
V: TRBV4-3
size: NA
D: NA
DNA: TGCGCCAGCAGCCAACCCGGGACTGCCCCCAACACCGGGGAGCTGTTTTTT
CDR3: CASSQPGTAPNTGELFF

J: TRBJ2-7
V: TRBV27
size: once
D: TRBD1
DNA: TGTGCCAGCAGTTTATTAGAGGGGGCGGCAGACGAGCAGTACTTC
CDR3: CASSLLEGAADEQYF

J: TRBJ1-2
V: TRBV6-5
size: few
D: TRBD1
DNA: TGTGCCAGCAGTCCCCAAACAGGGGCCGCCTATGGCTACACCTTC
CDR3: CASSPQTGAAYGYTF

J: TRBJ2-1
V: TRBV19
size: NA
D: NA
DNA: TGTGCCAGTAGTGTTGGGCCCCGGGATGAGCAGTTCTTC
CDR3: CASSVGPRDEQFF

J: TRBJ2-3
V: TRBV9
size: NA
D: TRBD2
DNA: TGTGCCAGCAGCGCCCCGACTAGCGGGAGGTCAGATACGCAGTATTTT
CDR3: CASSAPTSGRSDTQYF

J: TRBJ2-7
V: TRBV28
size: NA
D: NA
DNA: TGTGCCAGCTGGGGTCCCCGGACGGCGACCTACGAGCAGTACTTC
CDR3: CASWGPRTATYEQYF

J: TRBJ2-6
V: TRBV19
size: NA
D: TRBD1
DNA: TGTGCCAGTAGTATAACAGGGGGCCTTGGGGCCAACGTCCTGACTTTC
CDR3: CASSITGGLGANVLTF

J: TRBJ2-5
V: TRBV5-8
size: NA
D: TRBD2
DNA: TGTGCCAGCAGCTCACCGACTAGCCCGGCCGAGACCCAGTACTTC
CDR3: CASSSPTSPAETQYF

J: TRBJ1-4
V: TRBV7-6
size: NA
D: NA
DNA: TGTGCCAGCAGCTTAGTAGCTGGCGGGGGGCCGGGAGAAAAACTGTTTTTT
CDR3: CASSLVAGGGPGEKLFF

J: TRBJ1-1
V: TRBV7-9
size: NA
D: NA
DNA: TGTGCCAGCAGCTGGGTCACTGAAGCTTTCTTT
CDR3: CASSWVTEAFF

J: TRBJ1-1
V: TRBV5-1
size: NA
D: NA
DNA: TGCGCCAGCAGCATCGGACGAAAGGATGAAGCTTTCTTT
CDR3: CASSIGRKDEAFF

J: TRBJ1-2
V: TRBV21-1
size: few
D: NA
DNA: TGTGCCAGCACCCCTGGAGGCTACACCTTC
CDR3: CASTPGGYTF

J: TRBJ2-1
V: TRBV5-1
size: NA
D: TRBD2
DNA: TGCGCCAGCAGCTTGGGGGTAGCGGGAGTCGGGTACAATGAGCAGTTCTTC
CDR3: CASSLGVAGVGYNEQFF

J: TRBJ2-7
V: TRBV10-1
size: once
D: NA
DNA: TGCGCCAGCAGTGGCGGCAGGCCATCCTACGAGCAGTACTTC
CDR3: CASSGGRPSYEQYF

J: TRBJ2-1
V: TRBV19
size: NA
D: NA
DNA: TGTGCCAGTAGTATGACGCGCGGGGGCCTTTACAATGAGCAGTTCTTC
CDR3: CASSMTRGGLYNEQFF

J: TRBJ2-2
V: TRBV6-6
size: NA
D: NA
DNA: TGTGCCAGCACCAACACCGGGGAGCTGTTTTTT
CDR3: CASTNTGELFF

J: TRBJ2-3
V: TRBV27
size: once
D: TRBD2
DNA: TGTGCCAGCAGTTCCCTAGCGGGGGGGGCAGATACGCAGTATTTT
CDR3: CASSSLAGGADTQYF

J: TRBJ2-1
V: TRBV25-1
size: NA
D: NA
DNA: TGTGCCAGCAGTGAACACAGGAGAATCCCTTACAATGAGCAGTTCTTC
CDR3: CASSEHRRIPYNEQFF

J: TRBJ1-5
V: TRBV6-5
size: NA
D: TRBD1
DNA: TGTGCCAGCCACGAGGGGGCCTATAGCAATCAGCCCCAGCATTTT
CDR3: CASHEGAYSNQPQHF

J: TRBJ2-1
V: TRBV28
size: NA
D: NA
DNA: TGTGCCAGCAGCTCCTCCCTGGGTCTCCATGAGCAGTTCTTC
CDR3: CASSSSLGLHEQFF

J: TRBJ2-5
V: TRBV6-5
size: NA
D: NA
DNA: TGTGCCAGCAGTCGGACCGACCAAGAGACCCAGTACTTC
CDR3: CASSRTDQETQYF

J: TRBJ1-1
V: TRBV7-9
size: NA
D: NA
DNA: TGTGCCACCCTAGGTGGGAACACTGAAGCTTTCTTT
CDR3: CATLGGNTEAFF

J: TRBJ1-5
V: TRBV7-6
size: once
D: NA
DNA: TGTGCCAGCAGCTTAGATTCTGCTCAGCCCCAGCATTTT
CDR3: CASSLDSAQPQHF